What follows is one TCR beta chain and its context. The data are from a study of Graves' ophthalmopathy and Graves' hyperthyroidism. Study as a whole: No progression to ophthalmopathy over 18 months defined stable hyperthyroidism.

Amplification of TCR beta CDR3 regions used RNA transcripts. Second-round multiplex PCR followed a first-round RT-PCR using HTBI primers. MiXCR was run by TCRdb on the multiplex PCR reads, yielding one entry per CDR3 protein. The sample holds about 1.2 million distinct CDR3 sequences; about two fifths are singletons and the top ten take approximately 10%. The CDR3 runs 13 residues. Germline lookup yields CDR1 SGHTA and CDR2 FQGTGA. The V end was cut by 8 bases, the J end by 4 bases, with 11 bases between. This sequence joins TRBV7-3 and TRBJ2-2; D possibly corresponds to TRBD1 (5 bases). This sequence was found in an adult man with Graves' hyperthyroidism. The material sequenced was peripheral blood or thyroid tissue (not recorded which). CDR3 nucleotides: TGTGCCAGCGGGGCGACTGGCACCGGGGAGCTGTTTTTT. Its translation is CASGATGTGELFF.